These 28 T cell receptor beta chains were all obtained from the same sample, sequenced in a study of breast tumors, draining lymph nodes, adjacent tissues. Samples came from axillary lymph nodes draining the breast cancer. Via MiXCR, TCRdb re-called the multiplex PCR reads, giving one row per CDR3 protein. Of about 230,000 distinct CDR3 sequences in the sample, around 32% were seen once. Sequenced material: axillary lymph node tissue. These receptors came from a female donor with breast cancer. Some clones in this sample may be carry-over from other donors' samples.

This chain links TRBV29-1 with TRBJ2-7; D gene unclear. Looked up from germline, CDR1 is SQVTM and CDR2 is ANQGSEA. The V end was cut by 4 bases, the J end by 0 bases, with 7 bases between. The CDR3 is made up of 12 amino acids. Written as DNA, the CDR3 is TGCAGCGTTGGGGGTGGCTCCTACGAGCAGTACTTC. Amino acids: CSVGGGSYEQYF.

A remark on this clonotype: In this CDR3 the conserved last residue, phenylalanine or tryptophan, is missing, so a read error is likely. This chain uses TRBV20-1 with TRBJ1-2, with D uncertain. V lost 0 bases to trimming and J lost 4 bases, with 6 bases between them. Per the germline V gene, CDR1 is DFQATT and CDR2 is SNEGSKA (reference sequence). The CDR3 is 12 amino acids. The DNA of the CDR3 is TGCAGTGCTAGAGAGGTGGGCTATGGCTACACCCTC. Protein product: CSAREVGYGYTL.

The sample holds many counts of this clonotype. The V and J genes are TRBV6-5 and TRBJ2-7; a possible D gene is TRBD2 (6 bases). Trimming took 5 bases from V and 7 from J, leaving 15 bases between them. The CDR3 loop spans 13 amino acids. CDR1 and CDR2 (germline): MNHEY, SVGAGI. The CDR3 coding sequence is TGTGCCAGCAGTCGGGACCTAGCGTTTGAGCAGTACTTC. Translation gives CASSRDLAFEQYF.

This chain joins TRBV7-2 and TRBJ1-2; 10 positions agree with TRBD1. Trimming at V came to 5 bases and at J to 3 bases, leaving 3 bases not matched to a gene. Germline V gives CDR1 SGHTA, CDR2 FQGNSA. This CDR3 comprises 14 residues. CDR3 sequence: CASSVGQGDYGYTF. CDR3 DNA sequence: TGTGCCAGCAGCGTCGGACAGGGGGACTATGGCTACACCTTC.

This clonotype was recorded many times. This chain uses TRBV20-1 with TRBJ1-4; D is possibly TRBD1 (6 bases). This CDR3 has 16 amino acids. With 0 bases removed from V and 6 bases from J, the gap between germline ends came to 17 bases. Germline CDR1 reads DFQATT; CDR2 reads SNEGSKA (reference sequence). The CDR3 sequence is CSARDQQGGPDEKLFF. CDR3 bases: TGCAGTGCTAGAGATCAACAGGGAGGGCCTGATGAAAAACTGTTTTTT.

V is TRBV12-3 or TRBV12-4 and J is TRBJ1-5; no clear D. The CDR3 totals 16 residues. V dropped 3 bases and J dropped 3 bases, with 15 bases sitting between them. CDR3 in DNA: TGTGCCAGCAGTTTTTGGACCTCTGGAAACAATCAGCCCCAGCATTTT. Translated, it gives CASSFWTSGNNQPQHF.

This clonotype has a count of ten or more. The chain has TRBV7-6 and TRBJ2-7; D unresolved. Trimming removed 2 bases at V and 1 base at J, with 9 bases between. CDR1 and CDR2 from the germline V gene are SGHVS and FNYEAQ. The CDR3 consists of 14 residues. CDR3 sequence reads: CASSLTDGSYEQYF. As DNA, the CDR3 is TGTGCCAGCAGCTTAACAGACGGGTCCTACGAGCAGTACTTC.

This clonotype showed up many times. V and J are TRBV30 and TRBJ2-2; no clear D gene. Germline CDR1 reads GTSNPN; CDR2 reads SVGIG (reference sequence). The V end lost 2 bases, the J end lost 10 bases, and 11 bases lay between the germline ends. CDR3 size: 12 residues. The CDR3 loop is CAWSSLGEELFF. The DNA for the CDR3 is TGTGCCTGGAGTTCTCTCGGAGAGGAGCTGTTTTTT.

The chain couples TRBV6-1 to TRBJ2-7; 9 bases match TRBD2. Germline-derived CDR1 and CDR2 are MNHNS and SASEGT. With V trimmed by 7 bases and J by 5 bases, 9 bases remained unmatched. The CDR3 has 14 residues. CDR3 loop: CASKREAGADEQYF. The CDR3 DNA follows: TGTGCCAGCAAGCGGGAGGCAGGGGCCGACGAGCAGTACTTC.

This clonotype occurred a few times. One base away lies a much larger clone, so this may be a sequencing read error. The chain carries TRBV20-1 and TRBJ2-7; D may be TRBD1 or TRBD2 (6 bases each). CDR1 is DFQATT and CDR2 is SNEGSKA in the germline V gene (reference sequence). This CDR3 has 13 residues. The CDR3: CSAERGVSYAQYF. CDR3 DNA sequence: TGCAGTGCAGAGAGGGGGGTATCTTACGCGCAGTACTTC.

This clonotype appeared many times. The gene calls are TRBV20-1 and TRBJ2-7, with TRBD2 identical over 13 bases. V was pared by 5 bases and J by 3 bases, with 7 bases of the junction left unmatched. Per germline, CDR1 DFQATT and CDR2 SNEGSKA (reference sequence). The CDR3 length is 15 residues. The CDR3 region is CSASRGLAGNYEQYF. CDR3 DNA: TGCAGTGCTTCGAGGGGACTAGCGGGGAACTACGAGCAGTACTTC.

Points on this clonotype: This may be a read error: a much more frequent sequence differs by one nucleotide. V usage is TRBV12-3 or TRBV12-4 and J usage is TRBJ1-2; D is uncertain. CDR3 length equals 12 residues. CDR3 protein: CVSSLWAEGYTF. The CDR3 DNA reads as TGTGTCAGCAGTTTATGGGCGGAAGGCTACACCTTC.

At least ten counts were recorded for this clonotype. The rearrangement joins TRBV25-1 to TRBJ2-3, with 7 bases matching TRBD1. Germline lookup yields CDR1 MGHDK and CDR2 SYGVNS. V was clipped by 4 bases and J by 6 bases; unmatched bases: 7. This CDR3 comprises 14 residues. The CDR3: CASSVDRELDTQYF. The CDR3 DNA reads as TGTGCCAGCAGTGTTGACAGGGAGTTGGATACGCAGTATTTT.

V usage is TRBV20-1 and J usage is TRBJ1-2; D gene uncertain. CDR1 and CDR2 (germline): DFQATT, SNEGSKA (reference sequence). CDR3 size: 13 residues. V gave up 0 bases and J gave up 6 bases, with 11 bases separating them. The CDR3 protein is CSARERAGDGYTF. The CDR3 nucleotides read TGCAGTGCTAGAGAACGAGCGGGAGATGGCTACACCTTC.

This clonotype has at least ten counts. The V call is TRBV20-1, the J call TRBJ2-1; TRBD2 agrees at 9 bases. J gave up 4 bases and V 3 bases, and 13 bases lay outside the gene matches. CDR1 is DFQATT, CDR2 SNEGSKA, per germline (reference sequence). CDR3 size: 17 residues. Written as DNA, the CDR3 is TGCAGTGCTAGGGAACCCCCAATAGCGGGAGCATACAATGAGCAGTTCTTC. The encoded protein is CSAREPPIAGAYNEQFF.

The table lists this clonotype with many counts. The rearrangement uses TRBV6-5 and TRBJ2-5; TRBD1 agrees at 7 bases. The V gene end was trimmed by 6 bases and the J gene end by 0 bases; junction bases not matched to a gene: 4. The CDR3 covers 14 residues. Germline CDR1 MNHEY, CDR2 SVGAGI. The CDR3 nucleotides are TGTGCCAGCAGGGAACAGGGGTACCAAGAGACCCAGTACTTC. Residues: CASREQGYQETQYF.

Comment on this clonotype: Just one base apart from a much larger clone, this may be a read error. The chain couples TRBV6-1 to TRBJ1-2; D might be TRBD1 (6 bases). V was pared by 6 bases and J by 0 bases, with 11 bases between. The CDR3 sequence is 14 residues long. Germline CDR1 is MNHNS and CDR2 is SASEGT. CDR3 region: CASRRQVANYGYTF. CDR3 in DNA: TGTGCCAGCAGACGACAGGTAGCTAACTATGGCTACACCTTC.

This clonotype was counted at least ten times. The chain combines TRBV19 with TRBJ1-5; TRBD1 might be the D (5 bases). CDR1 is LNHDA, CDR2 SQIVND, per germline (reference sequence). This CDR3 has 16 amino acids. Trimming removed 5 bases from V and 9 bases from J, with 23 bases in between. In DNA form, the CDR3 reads TGTGCCAGTAGTTCTAACAGAGACTCCTATCAGGGGCCCCAGCATTTT. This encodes CASSSNRDSYQGPQHF.

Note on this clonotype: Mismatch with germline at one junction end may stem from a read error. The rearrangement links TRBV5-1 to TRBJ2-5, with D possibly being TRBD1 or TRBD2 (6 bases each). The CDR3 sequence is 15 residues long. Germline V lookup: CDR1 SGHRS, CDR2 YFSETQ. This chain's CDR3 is CTSSSGVTGRETQYF. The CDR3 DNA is TGCACCAGCAGCTCTGGCGTTACAGGGAGGGAGACCCAGTACTTC.

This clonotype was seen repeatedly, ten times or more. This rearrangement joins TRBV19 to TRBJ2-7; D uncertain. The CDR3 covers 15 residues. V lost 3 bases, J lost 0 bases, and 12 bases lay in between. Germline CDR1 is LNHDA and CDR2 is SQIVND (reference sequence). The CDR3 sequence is CASSMSPRSSYEQYF. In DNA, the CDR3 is TGTGCCAGTAGTATGTCTCCGCGGAGCTCCTACGAGCAGTACTTC.

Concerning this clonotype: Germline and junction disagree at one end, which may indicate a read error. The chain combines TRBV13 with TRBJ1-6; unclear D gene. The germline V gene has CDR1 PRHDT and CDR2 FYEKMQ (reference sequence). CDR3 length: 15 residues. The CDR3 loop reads CASSLATLYNPPLHF. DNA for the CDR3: TGTGCCAGCAGCCTAGCGACCCTCTATAATCCACCCCTCCACTTT.

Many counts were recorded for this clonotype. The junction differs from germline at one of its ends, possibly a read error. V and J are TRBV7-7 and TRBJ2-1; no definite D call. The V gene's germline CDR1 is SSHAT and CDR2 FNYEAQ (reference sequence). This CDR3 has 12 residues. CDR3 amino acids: CASSLQVREQFF. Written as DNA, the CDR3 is TGTGCTAGCAGCTTACAAGTTCGTGAGCAGTTCTTC.

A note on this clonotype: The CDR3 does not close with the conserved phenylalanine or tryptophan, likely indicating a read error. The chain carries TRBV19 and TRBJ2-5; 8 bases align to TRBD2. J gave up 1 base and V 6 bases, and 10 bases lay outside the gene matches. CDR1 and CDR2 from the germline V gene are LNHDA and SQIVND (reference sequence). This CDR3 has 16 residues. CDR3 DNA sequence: TGTGCCAGTAGCCAGACACTAGCGGCTTTCCAAGAGACCCAGTACTCC. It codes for CASSQTLAAFQETQYS.

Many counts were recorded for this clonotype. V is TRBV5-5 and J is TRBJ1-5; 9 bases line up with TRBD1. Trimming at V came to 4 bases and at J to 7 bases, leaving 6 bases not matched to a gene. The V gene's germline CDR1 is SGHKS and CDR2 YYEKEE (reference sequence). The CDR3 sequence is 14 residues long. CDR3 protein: CASSQGQGYQPQHF. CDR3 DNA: TGTGCCAGCAGCCAGGGACAGGGCTACCAGCCCCAGCATTTT.

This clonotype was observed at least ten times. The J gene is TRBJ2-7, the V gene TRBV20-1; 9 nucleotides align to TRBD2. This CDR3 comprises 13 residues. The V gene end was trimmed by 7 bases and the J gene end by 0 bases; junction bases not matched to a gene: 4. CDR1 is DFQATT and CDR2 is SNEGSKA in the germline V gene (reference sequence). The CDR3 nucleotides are TGCAGTGTTCGACTAGCGGCCTCCTACGAGCAGTACTTC. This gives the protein CSVRLAASYEQYF.

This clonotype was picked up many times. The CDR3 bases are TGTGCCAGCAGCCCCGACTCGGGGGTCGTAAACACCATATATTTT. Translating it yields CASSPDSGVVNTIYF. The chain combines TRBV3-1 with TRBJ1-3; a weak D match, TRBD1 (5 bases). This CDR3 region has 15 residues. The germline gives CDR1 LGHDT, CDR2 YNNKEL (reference sequence). The V end lost 4 bases, the J end lost 6 bases, and 16 bases lay between the germline ends.

CDR3 in amino acids: CASSGGPQETQYF. CDR3 DNA: TGTGCCAGCAGCGGGGGACCCCAAGAGACCCAGTACTTC. The chain uses TRBV9 and TRBJ2-5; D may correspond to TRBD1 or TRBD2 (5 bases each). Per the germline V gene, CDR1 is SGDLS and CDR2 is YYNGEE. Trimming shortened V by 3 bases and J by 1 base, and 7 bases separated the two germline ends. The CDR3 runs to 13 residues.

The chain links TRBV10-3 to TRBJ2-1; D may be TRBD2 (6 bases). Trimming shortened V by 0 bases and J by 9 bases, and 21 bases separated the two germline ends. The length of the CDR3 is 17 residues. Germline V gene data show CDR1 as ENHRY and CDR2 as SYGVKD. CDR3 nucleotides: TGTGCCATCAGTGAGTCGTTCGTTATGGGACTCATCAGTGAGCAGTTCTTC. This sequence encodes CAISESFVMGLISEQFF.